These 6 T cell receptor beta chains share one sample of origin, sequenced in a study of T cells in Graves' hyperthyroidism and ophthalmopathy. Amplification of TCR beta CDR3 regions used RNA as the template. An initial round of RT-PCR targeting the TCR CDR3 relied on the HTBI primer set. TCRdb independently ran MiXCR on the multiplex PCR reads; one entry per CDR3 protein. The table lists some 210,000 distinct CDR3 sequences, roughly 17% of them singletons. The sample consisted of blood. These receptors were collected from a man aged 45-65 years with Graves' hyperthyroidism.

This clonotype appeared many times. The chain combines TRBV6-1 with TRBJ1-4; D perhaps matches TRBD1 (6 bases). The V gene lost 5 bases and the J gene lost 3 bases, with 10 bases spanning the gap. This CDR3 is built from 14 residues. Per the germline V gene, CDR1 is MNHNS and CDR2 is SASEGT. CDR3 region: CASSRQESNEKLFF. The CDR3 nucleotides read TGTGCCAGCAGTAGACAGGAGTCTAATGAAAAACTGTTTTTT.

This clonotype has ten or more counts. The chain has TRBV29-1 and TRBJ2-3, with 8 nucleotides matching TRBD2. CDR3 length equals 14 residues. With 3 bases clipped from V and 3 bases from J, the junction kept 5 bases outside the gene matches. From germline, CDR1 is SQVTM and CDR2 ANQGSEA. CDR3 DNA: TGCAGCGTTGATTGGGCTAGCGGGACAGATACGCAGTATTTT. It encodes CSVDWASGTDTQYF.

This clonotype showed up many times. The gene calls are TRBV2 and TRBJ2-5, with D possibly being TRBD1 or TRBD2 (5 bases each). Trimming stripped 1 base from V and 0 bases from J, with 9 bases between. Germline lookup yields CDR1 SNHLY and CDR2 FYNNEI. The CDR3 length is 15 residues. CDR3 nucleotide sequence: TGTGCCAGCAGTGAAGGCATGGGGGACCAAGAGACCCAGTACTTC. Its translation is CASSEGMGDQETQYF. The complete variable domain, with remaining parts taken from reference TRBV2 and TRBJ2-5, reads EPEVTQTPSHQVTQMGQEVILRCVPISNHLYFYWYRQILGQKVEFLVSFYNNEISEKSEIFDDQFSVERPDGSNFTLKIRSTKLEDSAMYFCASSEGMGDQETQYFGPGTRLLVL.

In this sample, this clonotype turned up many times. The chain recombines TRBV11-1 with TRBJ2-1, with D hard to call. CDR1 is SGHAT and CDR2 is FQDESV in the germline V gene (reference sequence). This CDR3 spans 12 amino acids. Trimming shortened V by 0 bases and J by 9 bases, and 6 bases separated the two germline ends. CDR3 in amino acids: CASSLALSEQFF. The CDR3 nucleotides are TGTGCCAGCAGCTTAGCCCTAAGTGAGCAGTTCTTC.

This clonotype was observed many times. The chain carries TRBV6-1 and TRBJ2-1, with 8 bases that match TRBD1. Germline CDR1 MNHNS, CDR2 SASEGT. With V trimmed by 8 bases and J by 3 bases, 9 bases remained unmatched. This CDR3 has 15 residues. CDR3 protein: CASGGTGEIYNEQFF. In nucleotides, the CDR3 is TGTGCCAGCGGGGGGACAGGCGAAATCTACAATGAGCAGTTCTTC.

This clonotype was detected many times. This chain links TRBV12-3 or TRBV12-4 with TRBJ2-7; the match to TRBD2 covers 13 bases. Trimming took 6 bases from V and 3 from J; bases not matched to a gene: 5. The CDR3 covers 15 residues. CDR3 protein: CASSRGLAGVYEQYF. The CDR3, as DNA: TGTGCCAGCAGCCGCGGACTAGCGGGAGTCTACGAGCAGTACTTC.